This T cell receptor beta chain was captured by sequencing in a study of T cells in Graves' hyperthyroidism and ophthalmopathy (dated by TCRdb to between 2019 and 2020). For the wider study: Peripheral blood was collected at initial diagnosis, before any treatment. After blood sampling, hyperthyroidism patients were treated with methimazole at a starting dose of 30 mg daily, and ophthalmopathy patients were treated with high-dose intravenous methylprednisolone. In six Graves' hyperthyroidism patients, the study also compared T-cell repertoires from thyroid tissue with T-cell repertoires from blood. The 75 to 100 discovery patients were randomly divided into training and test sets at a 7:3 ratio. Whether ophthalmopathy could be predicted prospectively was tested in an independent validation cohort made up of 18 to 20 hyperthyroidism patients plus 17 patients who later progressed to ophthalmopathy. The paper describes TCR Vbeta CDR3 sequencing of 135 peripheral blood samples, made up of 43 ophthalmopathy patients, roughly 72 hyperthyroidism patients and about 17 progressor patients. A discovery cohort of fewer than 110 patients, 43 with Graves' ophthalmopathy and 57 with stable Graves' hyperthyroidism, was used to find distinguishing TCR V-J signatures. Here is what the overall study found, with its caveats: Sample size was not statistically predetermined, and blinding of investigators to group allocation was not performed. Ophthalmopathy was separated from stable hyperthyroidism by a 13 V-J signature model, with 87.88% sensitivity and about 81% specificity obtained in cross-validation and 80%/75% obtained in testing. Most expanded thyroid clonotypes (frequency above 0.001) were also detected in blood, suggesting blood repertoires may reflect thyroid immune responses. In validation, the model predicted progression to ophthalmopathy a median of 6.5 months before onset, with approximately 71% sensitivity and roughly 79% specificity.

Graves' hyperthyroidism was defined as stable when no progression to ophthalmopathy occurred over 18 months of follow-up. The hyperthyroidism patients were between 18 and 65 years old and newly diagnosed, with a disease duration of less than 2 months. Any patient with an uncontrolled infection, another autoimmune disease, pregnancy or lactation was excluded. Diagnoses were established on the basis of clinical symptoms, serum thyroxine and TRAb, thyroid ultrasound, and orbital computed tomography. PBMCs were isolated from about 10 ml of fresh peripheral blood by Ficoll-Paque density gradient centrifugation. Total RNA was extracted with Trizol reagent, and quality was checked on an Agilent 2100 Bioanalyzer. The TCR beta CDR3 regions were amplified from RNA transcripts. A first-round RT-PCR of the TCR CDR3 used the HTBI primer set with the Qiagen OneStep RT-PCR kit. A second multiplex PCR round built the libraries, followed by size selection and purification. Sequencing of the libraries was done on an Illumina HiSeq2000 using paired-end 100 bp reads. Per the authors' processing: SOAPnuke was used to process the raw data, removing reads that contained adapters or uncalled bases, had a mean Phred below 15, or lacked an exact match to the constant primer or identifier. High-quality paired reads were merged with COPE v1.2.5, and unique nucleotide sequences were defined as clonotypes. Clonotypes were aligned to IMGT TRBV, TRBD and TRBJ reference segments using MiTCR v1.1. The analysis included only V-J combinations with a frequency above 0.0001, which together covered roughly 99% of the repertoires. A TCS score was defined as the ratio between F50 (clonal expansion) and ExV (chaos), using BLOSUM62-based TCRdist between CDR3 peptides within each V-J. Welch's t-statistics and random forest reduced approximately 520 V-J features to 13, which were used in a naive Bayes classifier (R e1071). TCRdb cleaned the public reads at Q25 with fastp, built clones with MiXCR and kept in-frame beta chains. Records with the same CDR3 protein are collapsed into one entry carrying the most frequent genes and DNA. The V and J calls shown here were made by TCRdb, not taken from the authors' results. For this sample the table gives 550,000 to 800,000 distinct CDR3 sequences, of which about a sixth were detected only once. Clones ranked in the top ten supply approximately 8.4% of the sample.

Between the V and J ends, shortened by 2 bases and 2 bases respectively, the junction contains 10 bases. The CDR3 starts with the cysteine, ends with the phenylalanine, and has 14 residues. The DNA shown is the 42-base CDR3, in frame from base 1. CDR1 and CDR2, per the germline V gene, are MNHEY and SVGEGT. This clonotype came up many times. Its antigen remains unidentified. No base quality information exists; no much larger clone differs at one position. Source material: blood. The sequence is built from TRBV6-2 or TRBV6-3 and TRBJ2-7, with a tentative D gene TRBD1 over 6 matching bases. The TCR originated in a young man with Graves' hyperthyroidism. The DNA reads TGTGCCAGCAGTTACCCCTACAGGGCCTACGAGCAGTACTTC. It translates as CASSYPYRAYEQYF.